This TCR beta chain was obtained from a study of beta chain features in type 1 diabetes. TCRB transcripts that were expressed got sequenced, as all of the isolated RNA had been reverse transcribed. The data were produced by immunoSEQ multiplex PCR, yet TCRdb's version contains in-frame clones alone and is incomplete. The sample includes 15,000 to 20,000 clones, 40% to 60% of them seen just once. This clone was observed a handful of times. There are 13 residues in the CDR3. Germline CDR1 SEHNR, CDR2 FQNEAQ (reference sequence). Trimming shortened V by 3 bases and J by 0 bases, and 5 bases separated the two germline ends.

The receptor was isolated from a man aged 18 to 30 in good health. The chain combines TRBV7-9 with TRBJ1-1; D gene unclear. Source material: stem cell memory CD4+ T cells from blood. In nucleotides, the CDR3 is TGTGCCAGCAGCTTTTCCATGAACACTGAAGCTTTCTTT. Translated: CASSFSMNTEAFF.